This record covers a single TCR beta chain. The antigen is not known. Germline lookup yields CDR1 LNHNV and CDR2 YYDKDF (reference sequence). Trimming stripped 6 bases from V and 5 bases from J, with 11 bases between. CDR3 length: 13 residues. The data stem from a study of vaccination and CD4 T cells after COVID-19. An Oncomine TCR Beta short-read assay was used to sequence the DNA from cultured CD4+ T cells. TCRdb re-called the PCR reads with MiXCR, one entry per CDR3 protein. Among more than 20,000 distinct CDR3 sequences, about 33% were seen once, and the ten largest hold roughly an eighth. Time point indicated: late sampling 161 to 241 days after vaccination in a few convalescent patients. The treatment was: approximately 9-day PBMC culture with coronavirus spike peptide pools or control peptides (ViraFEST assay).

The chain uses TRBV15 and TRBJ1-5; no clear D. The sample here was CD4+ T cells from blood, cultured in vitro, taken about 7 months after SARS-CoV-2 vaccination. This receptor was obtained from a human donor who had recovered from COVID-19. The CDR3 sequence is CATSHISYQPQHF. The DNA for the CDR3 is TGTGCCACCAGTCACATATCCTATCAGCCCCAGCATTTT.